This T cell receptor (beta chain) stems from a study of CD4 T cells in relation to SARS-CoV-2 and coronaviruses. Between the trimmed V and J ends, which lost 0 bases and 7 bases, there was a span of 15 bases. The germline gives CDR1 SGDLS, CDR2 YYNGEE. This CDR3 is built from 15 residues. Remarks on this clone: What it binds is unknown.

Sequencing used immunoSEQ multiplex PCR; TCRdb keeps in-frame clones, though not all of them. Of roughly 16,000 clones in the sample, roughly 80% are singletons; the top ten hold about 9.7%. Unexposed donor CD4+ T cells date from about 2011-2018, before the COVID-19 pandemic. Isolation of CD4+ T cells took place after approximately 10 days in culture. The sequenced sample consisted of CD4+ T cells from PBMCs, cultured in vitro. The TCR sequence derives from a human donor in good health. The chain carries TRBV9 and TRBJ2-3; the D gene is possibly TRBD2 (6 bases). The CDR3 DNA sequence: TGTGCCAGCAGCGTAGTGACCGGCGGACTAAATACGCAGTATTTT. It codes for CASSVVTGGLNTQYF.